Listed below are T cell receptor beta chains from one sample, sequenced in a study of cytomegalovirus exposure and HLA in healthy donors. Measured with immunoSEQ multiplex PCR; TCRdb has only the in-frame clones, and not every one. The sample has about 80,000 clones; nearly 80% are singletons. The specimen sequenced was PBMCs. These receptors all stem from a woman in her 50s in good health and CMV-seropositive. Each CDR3 is given without its conserved first and last residue. Fields, in order: V gene, J gene, CDR3 protein.

TRBV11-2,TRBJ1-2,ASSLGGRGSDYGYT
TRBV5-1,TRBJ1-4,ASSSGAPKEKLF
TRBV4-1,TRBJ1-5,ASSHGRGERSNQPQH
TRBV4-2,TRBJ1-2,ASSQQGAGGYT
TRBV28,TRBJ2-2,ASSLLGQGTGELF
TRBV4-2,TRBJ1-4,ASSRWTGGKATNEKLF
TRBV6-6,TRBJ2-7,ASSYTGSLSSYEQY
TRBV18,TRBJ2-5,ASRTTSGEETQY
TRBV9,TRBJ2-3,ASSVDRGVDTQY
TRBV7-6,TRBJ2-5,ASSLAPSPLAGFRTQY
TRBV2,TRBJ1-6,ASRSAGSPLH
TRBV14,TRBJ2-7,ASSRDRRYYEQY
TRBV7-9,TRBJ2-7,ASSLVGAYEQY
TRBV30,TRBJ1-2,AWSTGSTYGYT
TRBV19,TRBJ2-5,ASSMQLTGVGETQY
TRBV18,TRBJ2-3,ASSPIPGTGRDTQY
TRBV5-1,TRBJ2-2,ASSLANTGELF
TRBV7-2,TRBJ1-2,ASSLGGNGYT
TRBV4-1,TRBJ2-3,ASSQDGANSLTDTQY
TRBV6-5,TRBJ2-7,ASSYSGTLGYEQY
TRBV21-1,TRBJ2-3,ASSKRERPSTDTQY
TRBV25-1,TRBJ2-3,ASSGVTERMNTQY
TRBV5-6,TRBJ2-1,ASSLMTEGASRGEQF
TRBV30,TRBJ2-5,AWSSGLAGQETQY
TRBV7-6,TRBJ2-4,ASSLERRGTAKNIQY
TRBV5-4,TRBJ2-2,ASSLNPVTGELF
TRBV27,TRBJ2-2,ASRLGTGDNTGELF
TRBV12-5,TRBJ2-2,ASGQLLAGGELF
TRBV7-3,TRBJ1-5,ASSLGRDQPQH
TRBV21-1,TRBJ2-2,ASSIPGQGVMGELF
TRBV12-5,TRBJ1-2,ASGLVAGWGGYT
TRBV2,TRBJ1-2,ASATGGGYGYT
TRBV6-5,TRBJ2-5,ASSYHSNQETQY
TRBV6-1,TRBJ2-3,ASRLAGGTDTQY
TRBV5-1,TRBJ2-7,ASSLGWTGESYEQY
TRBV27,TRBJ2-7,ASKGTGYEQY
TRBV10-3,TRBJ2-5,AIRPGGGGTQY
TRBV19,TRBJ2-1,ASSTGQNSYNEQF
TRBV6-1,TRBJ2-1,ASGGVEQF
TRBV29-1,TRBJ2-3,SVSAGTGGTDTQY
TRBV9,TRBJ1-3,ASSVAGGANTIY
TRBV12-5,TRBJ1-1,ASGLETGLEAF
TRBV6-6,TRBJ1-2,ASSPWDRGLGYT
TRBV18,TRBJ1-2,ASSPFRTGVDGYT
TRBV29-1,TRBJ2-5,SVETYSGGAVRKTQY
TRBV15,TRBJ1-5,ATSRGGNRGAQPQH
TRBV5-1,TRBJ1-1,ASYVSIGRPEAF
TRBV29-1,TRBJ2-3,SVASPDTQY
TRBV7-9,TRBJ1-5,ASSSQVNNQPQH